This TCR beta chain originates from a study of T cells after yellow fever vaccination. Study results and caveats: Weaker in magnitude, the secondary response showed a faster peak on day 5 versus 15.

In making TCR cDNA, 5'RACE template switching added a universal primer site and UMIs to it. TCRdb re-called the 5' RACE reads with MiXCR, one entry per CDR3 protein. In the table there are under 550,000 distinct CDR3 sequences, around a fifth of which are singletons. This clonotype appeared a few times. The antigen is not known. Germline V gene lookup returns CDR1 LGHNA and CDR2 YNFKEQ. There are 16 residues in the CDR3. The V end lost 3 bases, the J end lost 4 bases, and 16 bases lay between the germline ends. This chain connects TRBV4-2 to TRBJ2-1; maybe TRBD2 (7 bases). The receptor was isolated from a man younger than 35 who received the YFV17D yellow fever vaccine. The sequenced sample was PBMCs, obtained roughly 23 days after the first yellow fever vaccination. The CDR3 nucleotides are TGTGCCAGCAGCCAGGGGGCAGCGGGGTATTACAATGAGCAGTTCTTC. Translating it yields CASSQGAAGYYNEQFF.